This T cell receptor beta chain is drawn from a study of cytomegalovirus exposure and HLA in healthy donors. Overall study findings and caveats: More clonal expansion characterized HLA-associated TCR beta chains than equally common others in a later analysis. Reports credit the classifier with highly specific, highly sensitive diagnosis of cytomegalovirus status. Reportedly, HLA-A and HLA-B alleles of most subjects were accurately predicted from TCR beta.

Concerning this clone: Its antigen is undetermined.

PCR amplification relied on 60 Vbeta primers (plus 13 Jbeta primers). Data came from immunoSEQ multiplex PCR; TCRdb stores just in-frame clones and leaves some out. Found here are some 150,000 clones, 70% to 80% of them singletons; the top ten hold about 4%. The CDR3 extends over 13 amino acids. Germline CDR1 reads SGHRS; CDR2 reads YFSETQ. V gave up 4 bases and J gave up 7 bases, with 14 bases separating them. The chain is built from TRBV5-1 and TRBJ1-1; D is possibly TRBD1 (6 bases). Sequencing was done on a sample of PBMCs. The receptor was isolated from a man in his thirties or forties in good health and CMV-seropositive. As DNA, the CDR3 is TGCGCCAGCAGCGCACAGGGTACGGATGAAGCTTTCTTT. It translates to CASSAQGTDEAFF.